This T cell receptor (beta chain) was documented in a study of post-analysis software for immune sequencing data. Findings of the study overall: Among roughly 5 TRBV segments more frequent in patients than controls were TRBV5-6, TRBV5-1 and TRBV20-1.

Unique molecular identifiers were present in the TCR beta cDNA libraries. Yield was about 500,000 cDNA molecules from about 1 to 10 million T cells. TCRdb redid the calling of the PCR reads with MiXCR, one entry per CDR3 protein. Of hundreds of thousands of distinct CDR3 sequences in the sample, roughly three fifths were seen once. Germline V gives CDR1 SQVTM, CDR2 ANQGSEA. This CDR3 is 11 amino acids long. V was cut by 7 bases and J by 9 bases, with 13 bases left in between. This clonotype was recorded a few times. Antigen specificity is unknown. The TCR comes from a girl aged 2 to 10 with multiple sclerosis. The rearrangement links TRBV29-1 to TRBJ2-1; a possible D gene is TRBD1 (5 bases). The material sequenced was blood. CDR3 loop: CSADWGGEQFF. Here the CDR3 DNA reads TGCAGCGCCGACTGGGGCGGTGAGCAGTTCTTC.